These T cell receptor beta chains were read from a single sample in a study of control samples from healthy donors and cancer patients. Produced via immunoSEQ multiplex PCR; TCRdb's table is partial and in-frame only. The table lists about 190,000 clones, roughly nine tenths of them singletons. Sequences were obtained from blood. The origin of the receptors is a man aged 25 to 40 in good health. CDR3s include the opening cysteine and the closing phenylalanine or tryptophan. D genes are given only for firm matches. Expanded clones are given a class, and other clones once, few, many or no size at all.

.	TRBJ1-1	.	14	TRBV27	CASSLSPLGTEAFF	TGTGCCAGCAGTTTGAGTCCGCTAGGCACTGAAGCTTTCTTT
.	TRBJ1-6	.	14	TRBV18	CASSLDNGRSPLHF	TGTGCCAGCTCATTAGACAACGGGCGTTCACCCCTCCACTTT
.	TRBJ2-7	.	13	TRBV7-2	CASSLGQLYEQYF	TGTGCCAGCAGCTTGGGCCAGCTATACGAGCAGTACTTC
.	TRBJ2-3	TRBD2	18	TRBV7-3	CASSLVGGGAGSVDTQYF	TGTGCCAGCAGCTTAGTCGGCGGGGGGGCCGGTTCAGTTGATACGCAGTATTTT
.	TRBJ2-1	TRBD1	14	TRBV13	CASSRDSLYNEQFF	TGTGCCAGCAGTAGGGACAGCCTATACAATGAGCAGTTCTTC
.	TRBJ1-6	.	14	TRBV28	CASSLWQGRSPLHF	TGTGCCAGCAGTTTATGGCAGGGGCGGTCACCCCTCCACTTT
.	TRBJ1-6	TRBD1	15	TRBV2	CASSPRGTANSPLHF	TGTGCCAGCTCCCCAAGGGGGACAGCTAATTCACCCCTCCACTTT
.	TRBJ1-4	TRBD1	14	TRBV7-2	CASSRDRGNEKLFF	TGTGCCAGCAGCCGCGACAGGGGGAATGAAAAACTGTTTTTT
.	TRBJ2-1	TRBD2	19	TRBV16	CASSQRWLAGGFVDNEQFF	TGTGCCAGCAGCCAAAGGTGGCTAGCGGGGGGGTTCGTGGACAATGAGCAGTTCTTC
.	TRBJ2-2	.	12	TRBV7-2	CASSLVGGELFF	TGTGCCAGCAGCTTAGTGGGCGGGGAGCTGTTTTTT
.	TRBJ1-6	.	13	TRBV6-4	CASRDNYNSPLHF	TGTGCCAGCAGGGACAACTATAATTCACCCCTCCACTTT
.	TRBJ1-1	.	13	TRBV6-6	CASSSGLNTEAFF	TGTGCCAGCAGTTCAGGGTTGAACACTGAAGCTTTCTTT
.	TRBJ1-3	.	16	TRBV5-1	CASSLSGGAQGNTIYF	TGCGCCAGCAGCTTGAGCGGGGGGGCGCAGGGAAACACCATATATTTT
.	TRBJ1-1	.	15	TRBV4-2	CASSQDSRGNTEAFF	TGTGCCAGCAGCCAAGATTCAAGGGGTAACACTGAAGCTTTCTTT
.	TRBJ2-1	TRBD2	14	TRBV29-1	CPRLAGGLSNEQFF	TGCCCCCGACTAGCGGGGGGGCTTTCCAATGAGCAGTTCTTC
.	TRBJ1-2	TRBD1	12	TRBV29-1	CSANDRGWGYTF	TGCAGCGCTAACGACAGGGGATGGGGCTACACCTTC
.	TRBJ1-1	.	11	TRBV7-9	CASSTDTEAFF	TGTGCCAGCAGCACAGACACTGAAGCTTTCTTT
.	TRBJ2-1	TRBD2	16	TRBV25-1	CASSSASGGAYNEQFF	TGTGCCAGCAGTAGCGCTAGCGGGGGGGCGTACAATGAGCAGTTCTTC
once	TRBJ2-3	TRBD1	17	TRBV3-1/TRBV3-2	CASSFQTGIFSTDTQYF	TGTGCCAGCAGCTTTCAGACAGGGATCTTTAGCACAGATACGCAGTATTTT
.	TRBJ2-2	TRBD1	16	TRBV6-5	CASSYGQGANTGELFF	TGTGCCAGCAGCTACGGACAGGGGGCTAACACCGGGGAGCTGTTTTTT
.	TRBJ2-1	TRBD2	15	TRBV9	CASSVGNGGWYEQFF	TGTGCCAGCAGCGTAGGTAACGGGGGGTGGTATGAGCAGTTCTTC
.	TRBJ1-4	TRBD1	14	TRBV19	CATKTRTGSEKLFF	TGTGCCACCAAAACAAGGACAGGGAGTGAAAAACTGTTTTTT
.	TRBJ2-7	.	13	TRBV29-1	CSVSTGELYEQYF	TGCAGCGTGTCGACAGGCGAACTCTACGAGCAGTACTTC
.	TRBJ1-1	TRBD1	14	TRBV7-9	CASSFQGAGTEAFF	TGTGCCAGCAGCTTCCAGGGGGCGGGTACTGAAGCTTTCTTT
.	TRBJ2-3	.	12	TRBV7-2	CASSFYADTQYF	TGTGCCAGCAGCTTTTACGCAGATACGCAGTATTTT
.	TRBJ2-6	.	17	TRBV9	CASSVGFTGRGANVLTF	TGTGCCAGCAGCGTAGGTTTCACAGGGCGTGGGGCCAACGTCCTGACTTTC
.	TRBJ2-3	.	13	TRBV24-1	CATSDLQGHTQYF	TGTGCCACCAGTGATCTGCAGGGTCATACGCAGTATTTT
.	TRBJ2-5	TRBD1	13	TRBV29-1	CSLRQGAQETQYF	TGCAGCTTACGACAGGGGGCACAAGAGACCCAGTACTTC
few	TRBJ1-5	.	12	TRBV6-5	CASREGDMPQHF	TGTGCCAGCAGGGAGGGGGATATGCCCCAGCATTTT
.	TRBJ1-6	.	16	TRBV11-3	CASSPEAHSYNSPLHF	TGTGCCAGCAGCCCCGAGGCACACTCCTATAATTCACCCCTCCACTTT
.	TRBJ1-2	.	14	TRBV6-5	CASSPSQVNYGYTF	TGTGCCAGCAGCCCCTCACAGGTCAACTATGGCTACACCTTC
.	TRBJ1-1	TRBD1	15	TRBV7-9	CASSLQGVLGTEAFF	TGTGCCAGCAGCCTCCAGGGGGTTCTTGGTACTGAAGCTTTCTTT
.	TRBJ2-1	.	16	TRBV27	CASSSVGESSYNEQFF	TGTGCCAGCAGTTCAGTGGGGGAAAGCTCCTACAATGAGCAGTTCTTC
.	TRBJ1-2	.	14	TRBV28	CASSLIWGRDGYTF	TGTGCCAGCAGTCTTATCTGGGGACGCGATGGCTACACCTTC
once	TRBJ1-1	TRBD1	14	TRBV7-9	CASSPGQLNTEAFF	TGTGCCAGCAGCCCGGGACAGCTGAACACTGAAGCTTTCTTT
.	TRBJ1-1	.	13	TRBV27	CASSLKGNTEAFF	TGTGCCAGCAGTTTAAAAGGGAACACTGAAGCTTTCTTT
.	TRBJ2-2	TRBD2	15	TRBV6-5	CASRSAGFNTGELFF	TGTGCCAGCAGGTCAGCGGGGTTCAACACCGGGGAGCTGTTTTTT
.	TRBJ1-5	.	15	TRBV2	CASSRTENSNQPQHF	TGTGCCAGCAGCCGGACAGAAAATAGCAATCAGCCCCAGCATTTT
.	TRBJ1-6	.	18	TRBV6-2/TRBV6-3	CASSLQGARARYNSPLHF	TGTGCCAGCAGTCTTCAGGGAGCCCGAGCTCGGTATAATTCACCCCTCCACTTT
.	TRBJ1-6	.	14	TRBV11-2	CASSPRDVHSPLHF	TGTGCCAGCAGCCCCCGGGACGTCCATTCACCCCTCCACTTT
once	TRBJ1-2	.	17	TRBV14	CASSQQNLGSPNYGYTF	TGTGCCAGCAGCCAACAGAACCTTGGAAGTCCTAACTATGGCTACACCTTC
once	TRBJ2-6	.	15	TRBV7-3	CASSLAGPGANVLTF	TGTGCCAGCAGCTTAGCGGGTCCTGGGGCCAACGTCCTGACTTTC
.	TRBJ2-3	.	13	TRBV12-3/TRBV12-4	CASSSSPSPILNF	.
.	TRBJ2-3	.	13	TRBV3-1/TRBV3-2	CASEGGPSDTQYF	TGTGCCAGCGAGGGGGGGCCATCAGATACGCAGTATTTT
once	TRBJ1-5	TRBD1	13	TRBV7-9	CASAGGGNQPQHF	TGTGCCAGCGCAGGGGGCGGCAATCAGCCCCAGCATTTT
.	TRBJ2-7	.	15	TRBV11-2	CASSTDRFSSYEQYF	TGTGCCAGCAGCACAGACAGGTTTAGCTCCTACGAGCAGTACTTC
.	TRBJ1-4	.	14	TRBV6-6	CASSYRQEKGKLFF	TGTGCCAGCAGTTACCGACAAGAAAAGGGGAAACTGTTTTTT
.	TRBJ1-4	.	14	TRBV2	CASSRGQINEKLFF	TGTGCCAGCAGCCGCGGTCAGATTAATGAAAAACTGTTTTTT
.	TRBJ2-2	TRBD2	15	TRBV11-2	CASSTGTSGAGELFF	TGTGCCAGCAGCACAGGGACTAGCGGGGCCGGGGAGCTGTTTTTT
.	TRBJ2-2	.	16	TRBV11-3	CASSLVAGPNTGELFF	TGTGCCAGCAGCTTAGTGGCGGGGCCGAACACCGGGGAGCTGTTTTTT
.	TRBJ2-7	TRBD1	16	TRBV3-1/TRBV3-2	CASSGGTGALSYEQYF	TGTGCCAGCAGCGGCGGTACAGGGGCACTTTCCTACGAGCAGTACTTC